The rows below give T cell receptor beta chains drawn from one sample of a study of T cells in Graves' hyperthyroidism and ophthalmopathy. One entry per CDR3 protein, called by TCRdb with MiXCR from the multiplex PCR reads. This table holds about 640,000 distinct CDR3 sequences, 13% to 15% found once. Sequenced material: blood. The source of these receptors is a woman aged 50 to 60 with Graves' ophthalmopathy. CDR3s include the opening cysteine and the closing phenylalanine or tryptophan. The D gene is left open where the match is weak. Some rows mark clone size as missing; the rest say once, few, many or name a class of expanded clone.

v_gene	j_gene	len	d_gene	abundance	CDR3aa	CDR3nt
TRBV20-1	TRBJ2-3	15	TRBD2	many	CSARDRASGIDTQYF	TGCAGTGCTAGAGATCGGGCTAGCGGGATAGATACGCAGTATTTT
TRBV20-1	TRBJ1-1	13	.	.	CSATGGGRTEAFF	TGCAGTGCCACTGGCGGGGGCAGGACTGAAGCTTTCTTT
TRBV20-1	TRBJ2-1	18	.	many	CSARGLLVAITTYNEQFF	TGCAGTGCTAGAGGTCTTCTCGTAGCGATTACCACCTACAATGAGCAGTTCTTC
TRBV7-9	TRBJ2-5	15	TRBD2	many	CASSTLAGLGETQYF	TGTGCCAGCAGCACCTTAGCGGGGCTCGGAGAGACCCAGTACTTC
TRBV5-6	TRBJ2-6	20	TRBD1	many	CASSLRGPGQGTSGANVLTF	TGTGCCAGCAGCTTGCGGGGACCGGGACAGGGAACCTCTGGGGCCAACGTCCTGACTTTC
TRBV2	TRBJ1-1	16	.	many	CASSEAGTYLNTEAFF	TGTGCCAGCAGTGAAGCGGGGACCTACCTGAACACTGAAGCTTTCTTT
TRBV12-3/TRBV12-4	TRBJ2-4	16	.	many	CASSFPAHGDKNIQYF	TGTGCCAGCAGTTTCCCTGCTCATGGGGACAAAAACATTCAGTACTTC
TRBV10-3	TRBJ1-2	13	.	few	CAISEYRDYGYTF	TGTGCCATCAGTGAGTATCGAGACTATGGCTACACCTTC
TRBV12-3/TRBV12-4	TRBJ1-5	14	TRBD1	many	CASSDRAFAQPQHF	TGTGCCAGCAGCGACAGGGCATTCGCTCAGCCCCAGCATTTT
TRBV29-1	TRBJ2-3	14	TRBD1	many	CSGGTGSYSDTQYF	TGCAGCGGAGGGACAGGGTCTTATTCAGATACGCAGTATTTT
TRBV10-3	TRBJ2-1	11	.	many	CAIGEHNEQFF	TGTGCCATCGGCGAGCACAATGAGCAGTTCTTC
TRBV12-3/TRBV12-4	TRBJ1-5	13	.	many	CASSRAGNQPQHF	TGTGCCAGCAGCCGGGCAGGGAATCAGCCCCAGCATTTT
TRBV6-1	TRBJ2-3	13	.	.	CASSEHPWDTQYF	TGTGCCAGCAGTGAACACCCCTGGGATACGCAGTATTTT
TRBV24-1	TRBJ2-1	17	TRBD2	.	CATSDQQGLAGVNEQFF	TGTGCCACCAGTGACCAACAAGGACTAGCGGGAGTCAATGAGCAGTTCTTC
TRBV2	TRBJ2-5	15	TRBD2	many	CASNPGTSLSETQYF	TGTGCCAGTAACCCAGGGACTAGCCTCTCAGAGACCCAGTACTTC
TRBV20-1	TRBJ2-1	13	.	many	CSARAPNGNEQFF	TGCAGTGCTCGGGCCCCAAACGGCAATGAGCAGTTCTTC
TRBV10-3	TRBJ2-7	16	TRBD1	few	CAISALAGTASSEQYF	TGTGCCATCAGTGCACTTGCCGGGACAGCTTCCTCCGAGCAGTACTTC
TRBV30	TRBJ2-5	13	TRBD2	many	CASTSGRYETQYF	TGTGCCTCGACTAGCGGGAGATATGAGACCCAGTACTTC
TRBV5-1	TRBJ2-3	12	TRBD1	many	CASSEEQGTQYF	TGCGCCAGCAGCGAAGAACAGGGGACGCAGTATTTT
TRBV27	TRBJ1-1	13	.	many	CASSLLAGTEAFF	TGTGCCAGCAGTTTATTAGCCGGCACTGAAGCTTTCTTT
TRBV9	TRBJ2-3	18	TRBD2	.	CASSVWTSGRGSTDTQYF	TGTGCCAGCAGCGTGTGGACTAGCGGGAGGGGGAGCACAGATACGCAGTATTTT
TRBV5-1	TRBJ2-7	13	.	many	CASSLPDNYEQYF	TGCGCCAGCAGCCTCCCGGACAACTACGAGCAGTACTTC
TRBV7-3	TRBJ2-7	13	TRBD2	many	CASSPGTSYEQYF	TGTGCCAGCAGCCCCGGGACTAGCTACGAGCAGTACTTC
TRBV6-1	TRBJ1-2	15	.	few	CASRRTGTESYGYTF	TGTGCCAGCAGGAGAACCGGGACTGAAAGCTATGGCTACACCTTC
TRBV7-2	TRBJ1-1	15	.	many	CASSYTAGENTEAFF	TGTGCCAGCAGCTATACCGCAGGGGAGAACACTGAAGCTTTCTTT
TRBV29-1	TRBJ1-2	13	TRBD1	.	CSAREGTVSGYTF	TGCAGCGCCCGGGAAGGGACAGTATCCGGCTACACCTTC
TRBV11-2	TRBJ2-1	16	.	.	CASSVAGPPQWDEQFF	TGTGCCAGCAGCGTCGCCGGGCCCCCCCAGTGGGATGAGCAGTTCTTC
TRBV6-2/TRBV6-3	TRBJ2-3	15	.	many	CASRDSGTSTDTQYF	TGTGCCAGCAGAGATAGCGGTACTAGCACAGATACGCAGTATTTT
TRBV7-3	TRBJ2-1	12	.	few	CASSLTHNEQFF	TGTGCCAGCAGCTTAACTCACAATGAGCAGTTCTTC
TRBV3-1	TRBJ1-5	15	.	many	CASSQGALFNQPQHF	TGTGCCAGCAGCCAAGGGGCCCTGTTCAATCAGCCCCAGCATTTT
TRBV24-1	TRBJ2-3	16	TRBD2	few	CATSDSGGSKSDTQYF	TGTGCCACCAGTGATTCCGGCGGGAGCAAATCAGATACGCAGTATTTT
TRBV19	TRBJ2-1	13	.	few	CASSSAGNNEQFF	TGTGCCAGTAGTAGCGCGGGAAACAATGAGCAGTTCTTC
TRBV12-3/TRBV12-4	TRBJ2-7	15	.	few	CASSFSWDQNYEQYF	TGTGCCAGCAGTTTTTCCTGGGACCAGAACTACGAGCAGTACTTC
TRBV6-5	TRBJ2-1	13	.	many	CASSYYRDNEQFF	TGTGCCAGCAGTTACTACAGAGACAATGAGCAGTTCTTC
TRBV7-8	TRBJ2-1	17	TRBD2	many	CASSLNFRGSSYNEQFF	TGTGCCAGCAGCTTAAATTTTCGCGGGAGCTCCTACAATGAGCAGTTCTTC
TRBV4-3	TRBJ2-1	16	TRBD2	few	CASSQKPAGGYNEQFF	TGCGCCAGCAGCCAGAAACCAGCGGGAGGCTACAATGAGCAGTTCTTC
TRBV14	TRBJ1-2	13	.	many	CASSQDRDYGYTF	TGTGCCAGCAGCCAAGACAGGGACTATGGCTACACCTTC
TRBV12-3/TRBV12-4	TRBJ1-2	13	.	few	CASSLGGPVGYTF	TGTGCCAGCAGTTTAGGCGGGCCGGTCGGCTACACCTTC
TRBV15	TRBJ2-1	18	.	few	CATSRQASGKFSYNEQFF	TGTGCCACCAGCAGACAGGCAAGCGGAAAATTCTCCTACAATGAGCAGTTCTTC
TRBV27	TRBJ2-1	24	TRBD2	.	CASSLWVDTGTSGRFGNPYNEQFF	TGTGCCAGCAGTTTATGGGTCGACACCGGGACTAGCGGGAGGTTCGGGAATCCCTACAATGAGCAGTTCTTC
TRBV18	TRBJ2-2	16	.	many	CASSPNGQTGTGELFF	TGTGCCAGCTCACCAAACGGCCAAACAGGCACCGGGGAGCTGTTTTTT
TRBV7-7	TRBJ2-2	16	TRBD1	.	CASSGPGQLNTGELFF	TGTGCTAGCAGCGGACCGGGACAGCTTAACACCGGGGAGCTGTTTTTT